The next 8 T cell receptor beta chains were all read from a single sample in a study of blood T cell repertoires in COVID-19. The data were produced by immunoSEQ multiplex PCR, yet TCRdb's version contains in-frame clones alone and is incomplete. The data contain approximately 250,000 clones, 85% to 95% of them singletons. Sequenced input: peripheral blood. Source of these receptors: a man aged 25-45 years with COVID-19, enrolled during active disease.

The V call is TRBV5-1, the J call TRBJ2-2; D is perhaps TRBD1 (6 bases). CDR3 length equals 15 residues. Looked up from germline, CDR1 is SGHRS and CDR2 is YFSETQ. V was pared by 4 bases and J by 4 bases, with 14 bases between. In DNA, the CDR3 is TGCGCCAGCAGCCCAGGGGTCGCGGGCACCGGGGAGCTGTTTTTT. It codes for CASSPGVAGTGELFF. Filled out from reference TRBV5-1 and TRBJ2-2, the complete variable domain reads KAGVTQTPRYLIKTRGQQVTLSCSPISGHRSVSWYQQTPGQGLQFLFEYFSETQRNKGNFPGRFSGRQFSNSRSEMNVSTLELGDSALYLCASSPGVAGTGELFFGEGSRLTVL.

The chain links TRBV19 to TRBJ2-5; 8 nucleotides agree with TRBD1. The CDR3 extends over 15 amino acids. The germline gives CDR1 LNHDA, CDR2 SQIVND (reference sequence). V trimming: 4 bases; J trimming: 9 bases; junction bases outside the gene matches: 13. The CDR3 bases are TGTGCCAGTAGTACCTGGACAGGGCCGTTGGTGGCCCAGTACTTC. Protein sequence: CASSTWTGPLVAQYF.

This chain links TRBV7-9 with TRBJ2-1; weak D call: TRBD1 (7 bases). Between the trimmed V and J ends, which lost 5 bases and 3 bases, there was a span of 14 bases. The germline V gene encodes CDR1 SEHNR and CDR2 FQNEAQ (reference sequence). The CDR3 loop spans 15 amino acids. CDR3 DNA sequence: TGTGCCAGCAGCGCAACTCAGGGGGGCTACAATGAGCAGTTCTTC. Amino acids: CASSATQGGYNEQFF.

This clone was seen more than once but under ten times. V is TRBV2 and J is TRBJ1-4, with D possibly TRBD1 on 6 matching bases. Germline V lookup: CDR1 SNHLY, CDR2 FYNNEI. Trimming shortened V by 6 bases and J by 0 bases, and 11 bases separated the two germline ends. CDR3 length equals 15 residues. The CDR3 loop is CASRETGSTNEKLFF. The CDR3 nucleotides read TGTGCCAGCAGAGAGACAGGTTCAACTAATGAAAAACTGTTTTTT.

This sequence joins TRBV19 and TRBJ2-5; D might be TRBD2 (5 bases). V lost 6 bases to trimming and J lost 2 bases, with 13 bases between them. The CDR3 is 14 residues long. CDR1 LNHDA and CDR2 SQIVND come from the germline V gene (reference sequence). DNA of the CDR3: TGTGCCAGTAGAAGAGGAGCGGAACAAGAGACCCAGTACTTC. This gives the protein CASRRGAEQETQYF.

The genes are TRBV5-6 and TRBJ1-3; no firm D call. V was shortened by 1 base and J by 0 bases, with 8 bases between the two germline ends. The V gene's germline CDR1 is SGHDT and CDR2 YYEEEE. The CDR3 length is 15 residues. The CDR3 bases are TGTGCCAGCAGCTTGTTAGTTACCTCTGGAAACACCATATATTTT. Translated: CASSLLVTSGNTIYF. The full variable domain, with the rest looked up from reference TRBV5-6 and TRBJ1-3, is DAGVTQSPTHLIKTRGQQVTLRCSPKSGHDTVSWYQQALGQGPQFIFQYYEEEERQRGNFPDRFSGHQFPNYSSELNVNALLLGDSALYLCASSLLVTSGNTIYFGEGSWLTVV.

The chain is built from TRBV20-1 and TRBJ1-5, with TRBD1 as a possible D gene (5 bases). Germline V gene sequence: CDR1 DFQATT, CDR2 SNEGSKA (reference sequence). CDR3 length: 14 amino acids. The V end was cut by 3 bases, the J end by 2 bases, with 11 bases between. The CDR3 sequence: CSASLGVGNQPQHF. The DNA for the CDR3 is TGCAGTGCTAGTCTAGGGGTGGGCAATCAGCCCCAGCATTTT.

The rearrangement joins TRBV6-5 to TRBJ2-7; 10 nucleotides line up with TRBD2. V lost 7 bases to trimming and J lost 3 bases; unmatched junction nucleotides: 9. The germline V gene encodes CDR1 MNHEY and CDR2 SVGAGI. The CDR3 runs to 15 residues. CDR3 nucleotide sequence: TGTGCCAGCACCCTCCTAGCGGGGGCCGGCTACGAGCAGTACTTC. This sequence encodes CASTLLAGAGYEQYF.